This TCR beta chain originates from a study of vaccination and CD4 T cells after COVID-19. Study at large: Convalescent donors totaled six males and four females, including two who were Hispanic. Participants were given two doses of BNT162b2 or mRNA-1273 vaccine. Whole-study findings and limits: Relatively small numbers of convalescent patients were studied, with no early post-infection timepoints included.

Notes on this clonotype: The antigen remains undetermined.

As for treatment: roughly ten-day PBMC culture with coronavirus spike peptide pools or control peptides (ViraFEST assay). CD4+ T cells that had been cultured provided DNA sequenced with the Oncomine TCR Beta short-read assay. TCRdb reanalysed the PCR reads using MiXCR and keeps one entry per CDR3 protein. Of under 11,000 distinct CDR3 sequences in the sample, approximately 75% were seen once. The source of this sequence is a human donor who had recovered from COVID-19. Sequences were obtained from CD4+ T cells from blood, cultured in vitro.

CDR3 bases: TGTGCCAGCAGTTACAGGGGGGGAGCTTTCTTT. Translation: CASSYRGGAFF. The J gene is TRBJ1-1, the V gene TRBV6-5, with a possible D match to TRBD1 (6 bases). Trimming took 2 bases from V and 10 from J, leaving 8 bases between them. Germline values: CDR1 MNHEY, CDR2 SVGAGI. This CDR3 spans 11 amino acids.